The 5 T cell receptor beta chains below all came from one sample that was sequenced in a study of read filtering for tumor transcriptome and immune sequencing. The library was built from about 400 ng RNA with molecular barcoded adaptors for alpha/delta and beta/gamma chains. TCRdb re-called the reads through MiXCR, storing one row per CDR3 protein. Of about 57,000 distinct CDR3 sequences in the sample, 20% to 25% were seen once. What was sequenced was a population of CD138-negative cells sorted from bone marrow. These receptor sequences come from a donor older than 35 with multiple myeloma.

In its sample, this clonotype was seen many times. A much more abundant neighbour one base away suggests this may be a read error. In this CDR3 the conserved last residue, phenylalanine or tryptophan, is missing, so a read error is likely. The V gene is TRBV2, the J gene TRBJ2-1, with D uncertain. Trimming removed 4 bases from V and 6 bases from J, with 13 bases in between. There are 14 residues in the CDR3. Germline V lookup: CDR1 SNHLY, CDR2 FYNNEI. The chain's CDR3 is CASSGRFLLNEQFS. The CDR3 coding sequence is TGTGCCAGCAGTGGACGGTTCCTCCTCAATGAGCAGTTCTCC.

The sample holds many counts of this clonotype. The chain combines TRBV2 with TRBJ1-4, with no clear D. Germline values: CDR1 SNHLY, CDR2 FYNNEI. The germline V and J ends were trimmed by 3 bases and 5 bases, with 13 bases remaining between them. The CDR3 runs 15 residues. CDR3 amino acids: CASSDGGPGNEKLFF. The CDR3 DNA reads as TGTGCCAGCAGTGATGGAGGGCCGGGAAATGAAAAACTGTTTTTT.

This chain uses TRBV19 with TRBJ2-5, with 7 bases fitting TRBD1. CDR3 size: 15 residues. CDR1 is LNHDA, CDR2 SQIVND, per germline (reference sequence). Germline trimming cut 5 bases from V and 4 bases from J; bases unmatched to any gene: 10. The CDR3 coding sequence is TGTGCCAGTAGTCCGCTCCAACAGGGGCGAGAGACCCAGTACTTC. It yields the protein CASSPLQQGRETQYF.

Points on this clonotype: A much more abundant neighbour one base away suggests this may be a read error. In DNA form, the CDR3 reads TGTGCCAGCAGCTTCCGCATCCAGGACTGCAATGAGCAGTTCTTC. Protein product: CASSFRIQDCNEQFF. This sequence joins TRBV13 and TRBJ2-1, with D possibly matching TRBD2 (5 bases). V was pared by 3 bases and J by 6 bases, with 15 bases between. The CDR3 has 15 residues. Germline CDR1 is PRHDT and CDR2 is FYEKMQ (reference sequence). The variable domain in full, completed from reference TRBV13 and TRBJ2-1, reads AAGVIQSPRHLIKEKRETATLKCYPIPRHDTVYWYQQGPGQDPQFLISFYEKMQSDKGSIPDRFSAQQFSDYHSELNMSSLELGDSALYFCASSFRIQDCNEQFFGPGTRLTVL.

This clonotype occurred many times. This chain joins TRBV12-3 or TRBV12-4 and TRBJ1-1; D unresolved. V was cut by 3 bases and J by 1 base, with 9 bases left in between. The CDR3 spans 14 residues. The CDR3 DNA reads TGTGCCAGCAGTTTCAGGCAGAAGAACACTGAAGCTTTCTTT. It yields the protein CASSFRQKNTEAFF.